This T cell receptor (beta chain) came from a study of blood T cell repertoires in COVID-19 (dated by TCRdb to about 2020). For the study in its entirety: The collaborator samples originated in the United States, Italy and Spain and spanned the acute and convalescent phases of COVID-19. The repertoires were made available in a free public database intended to serve as a resource for research on the immune response to SARS-CoV-2. Where HLA class I and class II types were available, the types were taken from metadata supplied by the sample provider, not from assay-based typing. The sample metadata nearly always contained a de-identified subject ID, COVID-19 status, age in years and sex. Deeply sampled blood TCRbeta repertoires from subjects exposed to, actively infected with, or recovered from COVID-19 were included in the dataset. The material from the prospective study consisted of cDNA or gDNA derived from T cells, B-cell-depleted T cells, or PBMCs. The samples were drawn from two sources: the first 160 participants of the ongoing ImmuneRACE study, and 1,254 subjects contributed by 6 global collaborators.

One collaborating source in Seattle enrolled patients while the patients were actively infected and followed the patients over time throughout the course of disease. Each collaborating institution followed its own protocols to collect whole blood in K2EDTA tubes. For TCRbeta analysis, collaborators shipped samples in one of three forms: frozen whole blood, isolated PBMCs, or DNA extracted from either of those sample types. What the research found in general, with its limitations: The quantity of clinical and demographic metadata differed by source and by participant and was supplied without curation.

TCRbeta CDR3 regions were amplified from genomic DNA using the immunoSEQ Assay, a bias-controlled multiplex PCR. The published analysis was carried out like this. Within the assay, amplification of reference gene primers was used to estimate how many nucleated cells each sample contained. To quantify the absolute abundance of each unique TCRbeta CDR3 rearrangement, sequence reads were collapsed and filtered. Productive Simpson clonality was computed per sample as the square root of Simpson's diversity index over productive rearrangements. TCRdb holds this immuneACCESS table with in-frame rearrangements only. Some clones are missing; in checked studies, unresolved V genes explain under half, and the rest has no known cause. The V and J calls and clone size are taken from that table; D and trimming were inferred from the DNA. Across this sample there are roughly 500,000 clones, with 89% seen only once. Jointly, the top ten make up around 0.95% of the sample.

Details on this clone: This clone's antigen is unknown. No much larger clone exists at a distance of one base, and base qualities are not known.

Sequencing was performed on peripheral blood. The origin of this receptor is a man between 18 and 35 years old with COVID-19, enrolled during active disease.

The nucleotide sequence reads TGTGCCAGCAGCTTACCGGGACTAGCGACTGAGCAGTTCTTC. Its translation is CASSLPGLATEQFF. The receptor chain draws on TRBV7-9 and TRBJ2-1; 10 bases in between match TRBD2. There are 14 amino acids in the CDR3, from cysteine to phenylalanine inclusive. Only the CDR3 portion is preserved as DNA: 42 bases, with reading frame beginning at the first base. V ends up 2 bases short and J 9 bases short, with an unmatched junction base count of 4. The germline V gene encodes CDR1 SEHNR and CDR2 FQNEAQ (reference sequence). The full variable domain, completed from the reference TRBV7-9 and TRBJ2-1 proteins outside the CDR3, reads DTGVSQNPRHKITKRGQNVTFRCDPISEHNRLYWYRQTLGQGPEFLTYFQNEAQLEKSRLLSDRFSAERPKGSFSTLEIQRTEQGDSAMYLCASSLPGLATEQFFGPGTRLTVL.